Listed here is a single TCR beta chain. Sequenced by immunoSEQ multiplex PCR; TCRdb stores in-frame clones only, minus some. In the table there are approximately 230,000 clones, 82% of which are singletons. V lost 6 bases to trimming and J lost 1 base, with 10 bases between them. Germline V gene data show CDR1 as MDHEN and CDR2 as SYDVKM. The CDR3 contains 14 residues. Adults between about 18 and 89 years of age took part from 20 to 25 US areas. The data stem from a study of blood T cell repertoires in COVID-19. Sample: PBMCs or T cells enriched from blood (not recorded which). This receptor was identified in a middle-aged man who had recovered from COVID-19. V usage is TRBV28 and J usage is TRBJ1-5; D call uncertain. Here the CDR3 DNA reads TGTGCCAGCAGCTATGGGAGAAGCAATCAGCCCCAGCATTTT. This encodes CASSYGRSNQPQHF.